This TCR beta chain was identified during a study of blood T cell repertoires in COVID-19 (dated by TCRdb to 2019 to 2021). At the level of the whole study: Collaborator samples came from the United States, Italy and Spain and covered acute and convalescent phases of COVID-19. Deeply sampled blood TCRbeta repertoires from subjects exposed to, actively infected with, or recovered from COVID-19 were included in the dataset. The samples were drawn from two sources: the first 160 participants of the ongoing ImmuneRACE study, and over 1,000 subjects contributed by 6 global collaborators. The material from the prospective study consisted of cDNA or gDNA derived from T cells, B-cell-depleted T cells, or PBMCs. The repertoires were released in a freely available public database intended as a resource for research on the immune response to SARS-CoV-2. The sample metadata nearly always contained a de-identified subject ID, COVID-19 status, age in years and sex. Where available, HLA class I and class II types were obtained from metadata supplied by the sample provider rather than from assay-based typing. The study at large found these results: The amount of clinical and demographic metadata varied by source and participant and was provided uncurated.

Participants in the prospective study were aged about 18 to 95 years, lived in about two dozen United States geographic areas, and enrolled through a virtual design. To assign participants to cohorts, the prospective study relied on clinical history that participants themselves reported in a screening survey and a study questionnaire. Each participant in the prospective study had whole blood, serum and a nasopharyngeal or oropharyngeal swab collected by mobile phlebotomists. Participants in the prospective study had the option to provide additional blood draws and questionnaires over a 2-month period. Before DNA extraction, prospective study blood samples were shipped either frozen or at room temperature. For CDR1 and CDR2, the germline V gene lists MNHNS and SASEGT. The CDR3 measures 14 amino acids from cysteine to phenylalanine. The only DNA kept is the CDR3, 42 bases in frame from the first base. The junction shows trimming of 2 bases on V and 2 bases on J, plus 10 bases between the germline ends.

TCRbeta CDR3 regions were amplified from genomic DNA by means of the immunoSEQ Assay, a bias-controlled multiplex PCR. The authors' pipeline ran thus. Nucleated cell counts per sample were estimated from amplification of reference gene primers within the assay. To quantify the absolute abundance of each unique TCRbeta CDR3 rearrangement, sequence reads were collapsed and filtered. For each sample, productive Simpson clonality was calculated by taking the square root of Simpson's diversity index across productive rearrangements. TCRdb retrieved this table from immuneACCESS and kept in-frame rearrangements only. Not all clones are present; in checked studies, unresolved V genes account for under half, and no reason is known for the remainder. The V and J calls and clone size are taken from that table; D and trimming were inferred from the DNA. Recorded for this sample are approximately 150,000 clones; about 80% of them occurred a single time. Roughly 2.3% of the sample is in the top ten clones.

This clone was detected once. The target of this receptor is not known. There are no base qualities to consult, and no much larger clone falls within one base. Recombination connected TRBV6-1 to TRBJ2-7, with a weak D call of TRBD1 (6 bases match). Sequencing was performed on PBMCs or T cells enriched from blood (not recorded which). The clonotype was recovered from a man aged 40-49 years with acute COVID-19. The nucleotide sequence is TGTGCCAGCAGTGAATATCAGGGGCCCTACGAGCAGTACTTC. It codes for CASSEYQGPYEQYF.